This TCR beta chain is drawn from a study of control samples from healthy donors and cancer patients (TCRdb year 2020). Libraries were prepared through the immunoSEQ multiplex PCR assay. Sourced from immuneACCESS, this table was stored by TCRdb with only in-frame sequences that have V and J called. A share of the clones is absent; for the studies checked, an unresolved V gene accounts for under half, and the remainder has no known explanation. For this sample there are about 150,000 clones; under 95% appear just once. More than 1.1% of the sample belongs to the ten largest clones. A remark on this clone: Its antigen is not yet known. No base quality information exists; no much larger clone differs at one position.

The sequenced sample consisted of blood. This TCR was recovered from a woman in her late teens or twenties in good health.

The DNA sequence is TGTGCCAGCAGCCAACGACTAGGTTCTGATGAAAAACTGTTTTTT. Protein translation: CASSQRLGSDEKLFF. The chain uses TRBV3-1 (or the pseudogene TRBV3-2) and TRBJ1-4; the D gene is unclear. The CDR1 and CDR2 encoded by the germline V gene (reference sequence) are LGHDT and YNNKEL. The CDR3 contains 15 residues, cysteine and phenylalanine counted. The read is trimmed to its CDR3 DNA, 45 bases read in frame from base 1. V is cut by 2 bases and J by 6 bases, and the space between the germline ends is 13 bases.